The source of this T cell receptor (beta chain) is a study of OX40 agonist ivuxolimab in advanced cancers. Study-wide context: At doses from 0.01 to 10 mg/kg, patients were given intravenous ivuxolimab every 2 weeks. Partial responses were achieved by three patients: one hepatocellular carcinoma, two cutaneous melanoma. Earlier anti-PD-1, anti-PD-L1 or anti-CTLA-4 therapy was permitted; about 39% had received some.

Blood got drawn at baseline, again on cycle 4 day 1, and then on cycle 7 day 1. Germline V gene lookup returns CDR1 SGHDN and CDR2 FVKESK. V lost 3 bases and J lost 6; bases outside the gene matches: 14. CDR3 size: 18 residues. The data were produced by immunoSEQ multiplex PCR, yet TCRdb's version contains in-frame clones alone and is incomplete. Here the sample spans 55,000 to 80,000 clones, 80% to 90% being singletons. The sample here was CD4+ or CD8+ T cells sorted from blood, taken in a trial of the OX40 agonist ivuxolimab. The clonotype comes from an adult with an advanced solid tumor such as melanoma, head and neck, liver or kidney cancer. This chain connects TRBV14 to TRBJ2-3, with TRBD1 identical over 11 bases. The DNA of the CDR3 is TGTGCCAGCAGCCACCCAACCCCCGGGACAGGGGGTATTGATACGCAGTATTTT. Translation gives CASSHPTPGTGGIDTQYF.